The 15 T cell receptor beta chains reported below all come from one sample, sequenced in a study of T cell repertoires in cytomegalovirus infection. TCRdb used MiXCR to reprocess the reads, holding one entry per CDR3 protein. This sample carries some 390,000 distinct CDR3 sequences, approximately 18% of them seen once, and the ten largest clones take roughly 9%. Sequenced input: PBMCs. These receptor sequences come from a human donor in good health (CMV status not recorded). Some clones in this sample may be carry-over from other donors' samples.

This clonotype turned up a few times. The rearrangement joins TRBV12-3 or TRBV12-4 to TRBJ1-6, with a tentative D call TRBD1 (5 bases). Trimming took 7 bases from V and 7 from J, leaving 20 bases between them. This CDR3 region has 16 residues. CDR3 coding DNA: TGTGCCAGCAACCTGGGGATCGGGACTCCGAATTCACCCCTCCACTTT. Its translation: CASNLGIGTPNSPLHF.

This clonotype was observed a few times. The chain joins TRBV20-1 to TRBJ2-4, with TRBD2 matching 9 bases. Trimming took 4 bases from V and 2 from J; bases not matched to a gene: 6. CDR1 and CDR2 (germline): DFQATT, SNEGSKA (reference sequence). The CDR3 spans 15 residues. The CDR3: CSAKAGGGTKNIQYF. The CDR3 nucleotides are TGCAGTGCTAAGGCGGGAGGGGGAACCAAAAACATTCAGTACTTC.

The table lists this clonotype with many counts. V is TRBV12-3 or TRBV12-4 and J is TRBJ1-1; tentatively, D is TRBD1 (6 bases). Trimming took 6 bases from V and 1 from J, leaving 18 bases between them. The CDR3 is made up of 16 amino acids. The CDR3 protein is CASSRLRGGGNTEAFF. CDR3 bases: TGTGCCAGCAGCCGCCTACGCGGAGGGGGGAACACTGAAGCTTTCTTT.

This clonotype has at least ten counts. The chain has TRBV6-1 and TRBJ1-4, with a weak D call TRBD1 (5 bases). The germline gives CDR1 MNHNS, CDR2 SASEGT. The CDR3 totals 16 residues. V was shortened by 5 bases and J by 0 bases, with 13 bases between the two germline ends. DNA of the CDR3: TGTGCCAGCAGTTCGGGACGGGTTGCAACTAATGAAAAACTGTTTTTT. This translates into CASSSGRVATNEKLFF.

At least ten counts were recorded for this clonotype. This chain links TRBV7-8 with TRBJ1-2; possible D gene TRBD1, 5 bases. CDR3 size: 17 residues. The V gene's germline CDR1 is SGHVS and CDR2 FQNEAQ. The ends were cut back, 7 bases at V and 4 bases at J, with 25 bases in the middle. DNA of the CDR3: TGTGCCAGCACCCCAAACCACTTACAGGCCCACTCCTATGGCTACACCTTC. Its translation: CASTPNHLQAHSYGYTF.

There are many counts of this clonotype. The chain joins TRBV7-2 to TRBJ2-5, with 12 bases matching TRBD2. Germline V CDR1 and CDR2: SGHTA, FQGNSA. The V segment lost 5 bases and the J segment 5 bases; nucleotides outside the gene matches: 6. CDR3 length equals 15 residues. Here the CDR3 reads CASSTLAGGPETQYF. The DNA of the CDR3 is TGTGCCAGCAGCACCCTAGCGGGGGGGCCGGAGACCCAGTACTTC.

The table lists this clonotype with many counts. The genes are TRBV7-2 and TRBJ2-5; D not resolved. Germline V CDR1 and CDR2: SGHTA, FQGNSA. Trimming removed 5 bases at V and 2 bases at J, with 18 bases between. This CDR3 region has 16 residues. CDR3 loop: CASSLSAFTFQETQYF. The CDR3 region has the DNA TGTGCCAGCAGCCTTAGTGCGTTTACTTTTCAAGAGACCCAGTACTTC.

This clonotype was seen repeatedly, ten times or more. This chain links TRBV12-3 or TRBV12-4 with TRBJ2-5; D gene uncertain. V lost 2 bases to trimming and J lost 4 bases, with 14 bases between them. The length of the CDR3 is 15 residues. CDR3 coding DNA: TGTGCCAGCAGTTTACAACCGGGTTCATCAGAGACCCAGTACTTC. Its protein is CASSLQPGSSETQYF.

The CDR3: CSAGPSPAYEQYF. DNA of the CDR3: TGCAGTGCCGGACCATCGCCGGCCTACGAGCAGTACTTC. The chain recombines TRBV20-1 with TRBJ2-7; D not resolved. Germline CDR1 and CDR2: DFQATT and SNEGSKA (reference sequence). Trimming left V 6 bases short and J 2 bases short, with 14 bases between. The CDR3 runs to 13 residues.

This clonotype was observed many times. The chain uses TRBV5-6 and TRBJ1-2; no firm D call. The CDR3 consists of 14 residues. Trimming cost V 0 bases and J 4 bases, with 10 bases left between them. Looked up from germline, CDR1 is SGHDT and CDR2 is YYEEEE. CDR3 protein: CASSLERYSYGYTF. CDR3 nucleotides: TGTGCCAGCAGCTTGGAGAGGTATAGCTATGGCTACACCTTC.

The genes are TRBV15 and TRBJ2-7; D might be TRBD2 (5 bases). V shed 5 bases and J shed 1 base, with 12 bases lying between them. CDR1 is LNHNV, CDR2 YYDKDF, per germline (reference sequence). CDR3 length equals 14 residues. The CDR3: CATSGVRGSYEQYF. The DNA for the CDR3 is TGTGCCACCAGCGGGGTTAGAGGGTCCTACGAGCAGTACTTC.

The chain has TRBV15 and TRBJ2-1, with 8 bases that match TRBD2. V shed 3 bases, J shed 0 bases, and the junction held 7 bases outside the gene matches. Germline values: CDR1 LNHNV, CDR2 YYDKDF (reference sequence). The CDR3 has 17 amino acids. CDR3 amino acids: CATSRELGTSSYNEQFF. The CDR3 DNA follows: TGTGCCACCAGCAGGGAGTTAGGGACTAGCTCCTACAATGAGCAGTTCTTC.

This clonotype was seen repeatedly, ten times or more. The chain has TRBV7-8 and TRBJ2-3; unclear D gene. Deletions cut 8 bases from V and 2 bases from J, with 11 bases between. CDR1 SGHVS and CDR2 FQNEAQ come from the germline V gene. CDR3 size: 13 residues. CDR3 DNA sequence: TGTGCCAGCGGTGGGCGCCCCACAGATACGCAGTATTTT. Amino acids: CASGGRPTDTQYF.

This clonotype has ten or more counts. This chain connects TRBV5-1 to TRBJ2-7, with a possible D match to TRBD1 (6 bases). The CDR3 length is 13 residues. Germline CDR1 SGHRS, CDR2 YFSETQ. V gave up 5 bases and J gave up 0 bases, with 9 bases separating them. This CDR3 is CASRTGSSYEQYF. The CDR3, as DNA: TGCGCCAGCAGGACAGGTAGCTCCTACGAGCAGTACTTC.

This clonotype was seen only a few times. The chain has TRBV7-2 and TRBJ2-3, with D hard to call. Trimming removed 2 bases at V and 8 bases at J, with 5 bases between. The CDR3 loop spans 11 amino acids. Germline CDR1 SGHTA, CDR2 FQGNSA. This chain's CDR3 is CASSLHGTQYF. The DNA of the CDR3 is TGTGCCAGCAGCTTACACGGTACGCAGTATTTT.